The rows below give T cell receptor beta chains drawn from one sample of a study of beta chain features in type 1 diabetes. Produced via immunoSEQ multiplex PCR; TCRdb's table is partial and in-frame only. The sample consists of around 320,000 clones, around 15% of them appearing once. The source material was central memory CD4+ T cells from blood. The receptor set was obtained from a man aged 25-45 years in good health. The CDR3 runs from the conserved cysteine through the conserved F or W. The order of the fields is CDR3 length, V gene, D gene, J gene, clone size, CDR3 DNA, CDR3 protein. A D gene is named only where the DNA matches it firmly. Where a row states a size, it is once, few, many or the class of an expanded clone; other rows omit it.

>14|TRBV6-1|TRBD1|TRBJ1-2|few
TGTGCCAGCACCGGACAGGGCAATAACTATGGCTACACCTTC
CASTGQGNNYGYTF
>16|TRBV6-1|-|TRBJ1-5|-
TGTGCCAGCAGTGAAGTCGGTCGGATTAGCAATCAGCCCCAGCATTTT
CASSEVGRISNQPQHF
>16|TRBV5-1|TRBD1|TRBJ1-4|-
TGCGCCAGCAGCCGCCTGGGACAGCGAACTAATGAAAAACTGTTTTTT
CASSRLGQRTNEKLFF
>15|TRBV13|TRBD1|TRBJ2-3|few
TGTGCCAGCAGCTTAGCGACAGGGGCCGCAGATACGCAGTATTTT
CASSLATGAADTQYF
>13|TRBV2|TRBD1|TRBJ1-2|-
TGTGCCAGCAGTGAACAGGGGGCGCGAGGCTACACCTTC
CASSEQGARGYTF
>15|TRBV5-6|TRBD2|TRBJ2-5|-
TGTGCCAGCAGCTTACGGCGGGAGAGTTATGAGACCCAGTACTTC
CASSLRRESYETQYF
>14|TRBV10-3|-|TRBJ2-5|few
TGTGCCATCAGTGGCAGGGAAGGAGGAGAGACCCAGTACTTC
CAISGREGGETQYF
>14|TRBV7-2|TRBD1|TRBJ1-4|few
TGTGCCAGCAGTTTTTCAGGGGGTAATGAAAAACTGTTTTTT
CASSFSGGNEKLFF
>13|TRBV19|TRBD1|TRBJ2-7|-
TGTGCCGGGACGGGACAGGGGACCCACGAGCAGTACTTC
CAGTGQGTHEQYF
>15|TRBV5-4|-|TRBJ2-2|few
TGTGCCAGCAGCTTGGTTCTAGGCAGGCCCGGGGAGCTGTTTTTT
CASSLVLGRPGELFF
>15|TRBV19|-|TRBJ2-1|few
TGTGCCAGCGCGGAACAGGCCTCGACCTACAATGAGCAGTTCTTC
CASAEQASTYNEQFF
>14|TRBV5-4|-|TRBJ2-2|few
TGTGCCAGCCGCCGGGACAAGACCACCGGGGAGCTGTTTTTT
CASRRDKTTGELFF
>14|TRBV7-2|-|TRBJ1-2|-
TGTGCCAGCAGCTTATTAGACTGGAGCTATGGCTACACCTTC
CASSLLDWSYGYTF
>13|TRBV11-2|-|TRBJ2-3|-
TGTGCCAGCAGCGAGGACTACACAGATACGCAGTATTTT
CASSEDYTDTQYF
>17|TRBV7-9|-|TRBJ2-6|many
TGTGCCATCAACGGTCGGGATAGTTCCTCTGGGGCCAACGTCCTGACTTTC
CAINGRDSSSGANVLTF
>15|TRBV5-1|TRBD1|TRBJ1-6|once
TGCGCCAGCAGCTACAGGGGGAGCGATAATTCACCCCTCCACTTT
CASSYRGSDNSPLHF
>14|TRBV5-1|-|TRBJ1-1|-
TGCGCCAGCAGCTTGGCGGGGAAAAACACTGAAGCTTTCTTT
CASSLAGKNTEAFF
>19|TRBV4-3|TRBD2|TRBJ2-1|few
TGCGCCAGCAGCCAAGTTCGGGGGGGTTCTACTAGCTCCTACAATGAGCAGTTCTTC
CASSQVRGGSTSSYNEQFF
>13|TRBV15|-|TRBJ1-4|-
TGTGCCACCAGCCCCCGGCAAAATGAAAAACTGTTTTTT
CATSPRQNEKLFF
>13|TRBV10-3|-|TRBJ2-5|many
TGTGCCATAACCTGGGACCACCAAGAGACCCAGTACTTC
CAITWDHQETQYF
>14|TRBV6-1|TRBD1|TRBJ1-2|few
TGTGCCAGCAGAAAGGGACAGAGTATGGGTGGCTACACCTTC
CASRKGQSMGGYTF
>12|TRBV4-1|TRBD1|TRBJ2-7|few
TGCGCCAGCAGCCAAGACAGGGGGCGGCAGTACTTC
CASSQDRGRQYF
>13|TRBV5-6|-|TRBJ1-5|-
TGTGCCAGCAGCTTGGCCTCTGGGCAGCCCCAGCATTTT
CASSLASGQPQHF
>13|TRBV6-5|-|TRBJ2-2|-
TGTGCCAGCGCGAGGGATCGCACCGGGGAGCTGTTTTTT
CASARDRTGELFF
>11|TRBV5-1|-|TRBJ2-4|many
TGCGCCAGCACCGACGGAAACATTCAGTACTTC
CASTDGNIQYF
>13|TRBV6-4|-|TRBJ1-1|few
TGTGCCAGCAGTGCCCGGGAGGGGTATGAAGCTTTCTTT
CASSAREGYEAFF
>17|TRBV14|TRBD1|TRBJ2-3|many
TGTGCCAGCAGCCAGACCCTGGGACAGGGGAGCACAGATACGCAGTATTTT
CASSQTLGQGSTDTQYF
>14|TRBV7-8|-|TRBJ2-1|-
TGTGCCAGCAGCTTAGTAGTTGTAAGGAATGAGCAGTTCTTC
CASSLVVVRNEQFF
>16|TRBV4-1|-|TRBJ2-7|-
TGCGCCAGCAGCCAAGGGTCTGTAGCGGCCCTATACGAGCAGCACTTC
CASSQGSVAALYEQHF
>15|TRBV7-2|TRBD1|TRBJ1-2|few
TGTGCCAGCAGCTCTAGCGGACAGGGGAGCTATGGCTACACCTTC
CASSSSGQGSYGYTF
>15|TRBV10-2|TRBD1|TRBJ1-1|-
TGCGCCAGCCTCCGGGACAGAGTTATGAACACTGAAGCTTTCTTT
CASLRDRVMNTEAFF
>17|TRBV9|TRBD1|TRBJ1-1|few
TGTGCCAGCAGCGCCGGGACAGGGATGGATTATGGCACTGAAGCTTTCTTT
CASSAGTGMDYGTEAFF
>13|TRBV4-3|-|TRBJ2-5|-
TGCGCCAGCAGCCAAGATGAAGGAGAGACCCAGTACTTC
CASSQDEGETQYF
>15|TRBV11-3|-|TRBJ2-3|-
TGTGCCAGCAGCTTAATGTCGGGAGCAACAGATACGCAGTATTTT
CASSLMSGATDTQYF
>15|TRBV4-3|-|TRBJ1-3|few
TGCGCCAGCAGCCAAGATTCGTCTTCCGGAAACACCATATATTTT
CASSQDSSSGNTIYF
>13|TRBV5-8|-|TRBJ2-3|few
TGTGCCAGCAGCTTGGTAGGAGGGAATACGCAGTATTTT
CASSLVGGNTQYF
>17|TRBV7-2|TRBD1|TRBJ2-6|few
TGTGCCAGCAGCCCCCACAGGGGTAAAGCTGGGGCCAACGTCCTGACTTTC
CASSPHRGKAGANVLTF
>15|TRBV6-1|TRBD1|TRBJ2-2|once
TGTGCCAGCGGCCCAGGGGGATCGAGAACCGGGGAGCTGTTTTTT
CASGPGGSRTGELFF
>14|TRBV15|-|TRBJ2-2|few
TGTGCCACCAGCAGAGATGGGGGCACCGGGGAGCTGTTTTTT
CATSRDGGTGELFF
>14|TRBV9|-|TRBJ2-1|-
TGTGCCAGCAGCGTTAACCCTAGGGGTAATGAGCAGTTCTTC
CASSVNPRGNEQFF
>14|TRBV9|TRBD2|TRBJ2-1|-
TGTGCCAGCAGCGGACTAGCGGTATATGGTGAGCAGTTCTTC
CASSGLAVYGEQFF
>16|TRBV5-1|TRBD1|TRBJ2-1|few
TGCGCCAGCAGCTTGGCGCCGACAGGGGGGTACAATGAGCAGTTCTTC
CASSLAPTGGYNEQFF
>15|TRBV7-8|-|TRBJ1-5|-
TGTGCCAGCAGCTTAGGCGGCGATAGCAATCAGCCCCAGCATTTT
CASSLGGDSNQPQHF
>18|TRBV5-6|TRBD1|TRBJ2-6|few
TGTGCCAGCAGCAGACCGGGACAGGGCCTCTCTGGGGCCAACGTCCTGACTTTC
CASSRPGQGLSGANVLTF
>13|TRBV9|-|TRBJ1-1|-
TGTGCCAGCAGCCCACCGTACGGCACTGAAGCTTTCTTT
CASSPPYGTEAFF
>11|TRBV29-1|-|TRBJ2-2|-
TGCAGCGGGAGGGGGACCGGGGAGCTGTTTTTT
CSGRGTGELFF
>12|TRBV6-1|-|TRBJ2-2|many
TGTGCCAGCCGCCGGAACACCGGGGAGCTGTTTTTT
CASRRNTGELFF
>14|TRBV7-2|-|TRBJ2-3|few
TGTGCCAGCAGCCACACCGGGGATACAGATACGCAGTATTTT
CASSHTGDTDTQYF
>14|TRBV27|-|TRBJ1-6|-
TGTGCCAGCAGTTTTAGACAGGATAATTCACCCCTCCACTTT
CASSFRQDNSPLHF
>14|TRBV5-4|-|TRBJ2-2|-
TGTGCCAGCAGCTTGGTTCAGGGCAGCGGGGAGCTGTTTTTT
CASSLVQGSGELFF
>13|TRBV9|-|TRBJ1-3|-
TGTGCCAGCAGCACGCGGACAGAAGGAACCATATATTTT
CASSTRTEGTIYF
>12|TRBV6-5|-|TRBJ2-5|few
TGTGCCAGCAGTGTGCGGGGAGAGACCCAGTACTTC
CASSVRGETQYF
>13|TRBV6-1|-|TRBJ2-5|-
TGTGCCAGCAGTGACTGGGGGGAGGAGACCCAGTACTTC
CASSDWGEETQYF
>16|TRBV18|TRBD1|TRBJ2-1|few
TGTGCCAGCTCACCGCTCTCCCAGGGGGATTACAATGAGCAGTTCTTC
CASSPLSQGDYNEQFF
>14|TRBV5-1|-|TRBJ2-2|few
TGCGCCAGCAGCTTGACCCCCCCCAGCGGGGAGCTGTTTTTT
CASSLTPPSGELFF
>13|TRBV10-3|TRBD2|TRBJ2-1|-
TGTGCCAGCAGTCAGGGACTAGCGGGAACGAAGTTCTTC
CASSQGLAGTKFF
>13|TRBV29-1|-|TRBJ1-1|-
TGCAAGACGACCCAGGGGAGGGGAACTGAAGCTTTCTTT
CKTTQGRGTEAFF
>20|TRBV4-3|TRBD2|TRBJ2-5|-
TGCGCCAGCAGCCAAGCTCCCCGGGAGCGGGGGGCCCGGTACCAAGAGACCCAGTACTTC
CASSQAPRERGARYQETQYF
>16|TRBV5-1|TRBD2|TRBJ2-1|-
TGCGCCAGCAGCCCGACCGGGACTAGCGGCCTCAATGAGCAGTTCTTC
CASSPTGTSGLNEQFF